The 4 T cell receptor beta chains below all came from one sample that was sequenced in a study of CD8+ T cells in alopecia areata (dated by TCRdb to 2016 to 2018). Library construction relied on the immunoSEQ multiplex PCR assay. To provide template for TCR sequencing, every sample had RNA extracted and reverse transcribed into cDNA. The table was pulled from immuneACCESS by TCRdb, which kept in-frame rearrangements only. Such tables lose some clones; where checked, under half of the loss comes from unresolved V genes, and the rest has no known cause. For this sample the table gives 150,000 to 250,000 clones, of which about 62% were detected only once. The ten most abundant clones make up about 5.1% of the sample. Interpreted using the paper, the time point label stands for: less than 25 weeks on oral tofacitinib. This sample's treatment or condition label indicates: oral pan-JAK inhibitor, 5-10 mg twice daily.

Sequenced material: CD4+ T cells sorted from blood, taken at week 24, from a patient treated with tofacitinib. These receptors were obtained from a human donor with alopecia areata.

The chain links TRBV25-1 to TRBJ1-5, with 7 bases that match TRBD1. The CDR3 covers 16 residues. V lost 3 bases to trimming and J lost 0 bases; unmatched junction nucleotides: 5. The germline CDR1 and CDR2 sequences are MGHDK and SYGVNS. CDR3 nucleotides: TGTGCCAGCAGTGAGTCGACAGGGTATAGCAATCAGCCCCAGCATTTT. It is translated as CASSESTGYSNQPQHF.

The rearrangement links TRBV7-2 to TRBJ1-2; possible D gene TRBD1, 5 bases. V shed 0 bases and J shed 5 bases, with 13 bases lying between them. This CDR3 spans 15 amino acids. CDR1 and CDR2 (germline): SGHTA, FQGNSA. The CDR3 DNA follows: TGTGCCAGCAGCTTAGCTCCAGGGTTGGGGTATGGCTACACCTTC. Its translation is CASSLAPGLGYGYTF.

V and J are TRBV30 and TRBJ1-2, with 7 nucleotides matching TRBD1. Looked up from germline, CDR1 is GTSNPN and CDR2 is SVGIG (reference sequence). Trimming took 0 bases from V and 8 from J; bases not matched to a gene: 6. CDR3 length: 13 amino acids. The CDR3: CAWSVGQGGGYTF. The CDR3 DNA reads as TGTGCCTGGAGTGTAGGCCAGGGGGGAGGCTACACCTTC.

The chain couples TRBV9 to TRBJ2-5, with a tentative D call TRBD2 (7 bases). The germline V and J ends were trimmed by 3 bases and 5 bases, with 11 bases remaining between them. In germline, CDR1 is SGDLS, CDR2 YYNGEE. The CDR3 length is 13 residues. This CDR3 is CASSEGGAETQYF. The CDR3 DNA sequence: TGTGCCAGCAGCGAAGGGGGGGCGGAGACCCAGTACTTC. Full variable domain (rest looked up from reference TRBV9 and TRBJ2-5): DSGVTQTPKHLITATGQRVTLRCSPRSGDLSVYWYQQSLDQGLQFLIQYYNGEERAKGNILERFSAQQFPDLHSELNLSSLELGDSALYFCASSEGGAETQYFGPGTRLLVL.